These 32 T cell receptor beta chains were sequenced from one sample in a study of blood T cell repertoires in COVID-19. Clones were sequenced by immunoSEQ multiplex PCR, and TCRdb holds only the in-frame ones, with some missing. The table lists 300,000 to 400,000 clones, 70% to 90% of them singletons. Sample: peripheral blood. Receptor source: a human donor in a cohort sampled during active COVID-19.

This chain links TRBV9 with TRBJ2-2, with D possibly matching TRBD2 (6 bases). Germline CDR1 is SGDLS and CDR2 is YYNGEE. The CDR3 is made up of 14 amino acids. Trimming removed 2 bases from V and 6 bases from J, with 11 bases in between. CDR3 protein: CASSVGGNPGELFF. The CDR3 region has the DNA TGTGCCAGCAGCGTGGGAGGTAATCCCGGGGAGCTGTTTTTT.

This chain joins TRBV18 and TRBJ2-7, with 11 bases that match TRBD2. CDR3 length: 13 residues. CDR1 and CDR2 from the germline V gene are KGHSH and LQKENI. The V segment lost 6 bases and the J segment 7 bases; nucleotides outside the gene matches: 5. The CDR3 protein is CASSLGTSGEQYF. CDR3 DNA: TGTGCCAGCTCTCTTGGGACTAGCGGTGAGCAGTACTTC.

The V call is TRBV12-5, the J call TRBJ2-5, with D perhaps TRBD1 (5 bases). In germline, CDR1 is LGHNT, CDR2 FRNRAP. With 6 bases removed from V and 0 bases from J, the gap between germline ends came to 11 bases. The CDR3 spans 14 residues. CDR3 coding DNA: TGTGCTAGTGGACCAAGGGGCTACCAAGAGACCCAGTACTTC. Protein sequence: CASGPRGYQETQYF.

The chain is built from TRBV12-3 or TRBV12-4 and TRBJ1-4, with D perhaps TRBD1 (6 bases). Trimming removed 6 bases at V and 14 bases at J, with 13 bases between. The CDR3 is made up of 11 amino acids. The CDR3 region is CASSNQGSLFF. The DNA of the CDR3 is TGTGCCAGCAGCAATCAGGGGAGTCTGTTTTTT.

This clone was found a few times. The rearrangement links TRBV11-2 to TRBJ1-1; possible D gene TRBD1, 5 bases. There are 13 residues in the CDR3. The V end was cut by 0 bases, the J end by 7 bases, with 9 bases between. Germline V gene data show CDR1 as SGHAT and CDR2 as FQNNGV. CDR3 bases: TGTGCCAGCAGCTTAGACAGGGATGTTGAAGCTTTCTTT. It is translated as CASSLDRDVEAFF.

V usage is TRBV11-2 and J usage is TRBJ2-3; tentative D call: TRBD1 (5 bases). Germline CDR1 and CDR2: SGHAT and FQNNGV. The CDR3 runs 14 residues. Trimming left V 0 bases short and J 3 bases short, with 7 bases between. The CDR3 here is CASSLESGTDTQYF. The CDR3 bases are TGTGCCAGCAGCTTAGAATCAGGGACAGATACGCAGTATTTT.

The rearrangement joins TRBV7-9 to TRBJ2-7; D perhaps matches TRBD2 (6 bases). This CDR3 is built from 16 residues. CDR1 and CDR2 from the germline V gene are SEHNR and FQNEAQ (reference sequence). Between the trimmed V and J ends, which lost 1 base and 0 bases, there was a span of 13 bases. The CDR3 DNA reads as TGTGCCAGCAGCTTAGACGCGGCGGGGAGCTCCTACGAGCAGTACTTC. It translates to CASSLDAAGSSYEQYF.

The V and J genes are TRBV27 and TRBJ2-3; tentative D call: TRBD1 (5 bases). Germline CDR1 reads MNHEY; CDR2 reads SMNVEV (reference sequence). There are 17 residues in the CDR3. With 3 bases removed from V and 0 bases from J, the gap between germline ends came to 16 bases. The CDR3 loop reads CASSLRPPQGSTDTQYF. CDR3 bases: TGTGCCAGCAGTTTGCGCCCGCCCCAGGGAAGCACAGATACGCAGTATTTT.

The V gene is TRBV2, the J gene TRBJ1-6; the D gene is possibly TRBD1 (5 bases). Germline-derived CDR1 and CDR2 are SNHLY and FYNNEI. Trimming took 7 bases from V and 1 from J, leaving 11 bases between them. The CDR3 length is 15 residues. The CDR3 sequence: CASIGGWSYNSPLHF. The CDR3 DNA follows: TGTGCCAGCATTGGGGGGTGGTCCTATAATTCACCCCTCCACTTT.

CDR3 coding DNA: TGTGCCAGCAGCGCCGGGAAAACGGGGACTAATGAAAAACTGTTTTTT. Translated: CASSAGKTGTNEKLFF. The V gene is TRBV9, the J gene TRBJ1-4; D gene uncertain. The V and J ends lost 3 bases and 2 bases respectively, with 14 bases between them. The germline V gene encodes CDR1 SGDLS and CDR2 YYNGEE. The CDR3 runs 16 residues.

This clone was observed a handful of times. V is TRBV19 and J is TRBJ1-3; D is unclear. CDR1 is LNHDA and CDR2 is SQIVND in the germline V gene (reference sequence). V was shortened by 5 bases and J by 0 bases, with 8 bases between the two germline ends. This CDR3 comprises 14 residues. The CDR3 spells CASSAASSGNTIYF. The CDR3 DNA reads as TGTGCCAGTAGTGCCGCTAGCTCTGGAAACACCATATATTTT. Using reference TRBV19 and TRBJ1-3 for the parts outside the CDR3, the full variable domain is DGGITQSPKYLFRKEGQNVTLSCEQNLNHDAMYWYRQDPGQGLRLIYYSQIVNDFQKGDIAEGYSVSREKKESFPLTVTSAQKNPTAFYLCASSAASSGNTIYFGEGSWLTVV.

The CDR3 DNA sequence: TGTGCCACCAGCAGAGATCTGGCGATGACTAGCGGGGGCACCCGATACTTC. It specifies CATSRDLAMTSGGTRYF. The chain is built from TRBV15 and TRBJ2-5, with TRBD2 matching 12 bases. The CDR3 length is 17 residues. Germline V CDR1 and CDR2: LNHNV, YYDKDF (reference sequence). Unmatched junction bases numbered 16, after V lost 0 bases and J lost 14 bases.

V gene TRBV7-9 combines with J gene TRBJ2-5; 7 bases fit TRBD1. CDR1 is SEHNR, CDR2 FQNEAQ, per germline (reference sequence). The CDR3 loop spans 16 amino acids. V dropped 4 bases and J dropped 1; count of bases not matched to a gene: 9. The CDR3 region is CASSSDRQRFQETQYF. For the CDR3, the DNA is TGTGCCAGCAGCTCGGACAGGCAACGTTTCCAAGAGACCCAGTACTTC.

This clone has only a few counts. The chain couples TRBV30 to TRBJ1-2; TRBD1 matches at 9 bases. The V and J ends lost 4 bases and 8 bases, in that order; junction bases with no gene match: 5. This CDR3 comprises 12 residues. Germline V lookup: CDR1 GTSNPN, CDR2 SVGIG (reference sequence). The chain's CDR3 is CAWTRQGDGYTF. The CDR3 DNA follows: TGTGCCTGGACCAGACAGGGGGACGGCTACACCTTC.

This sequence joins TRBV15 and TRBJ2-6, with D possibly TRBD2 on 6 matching bases. CDR1 and CDR2 from the germline V gene are LNHNV and YYDKDF (reference sequence). This CDR3 region has 19 residues. Between the trimmed V and J ends, which lost 3 bases and 0 bases, there was a span of 18 bases. Here the CDR3 reads CATSRRRTNWRSGANVLTF. DNA of the CDR3: TGTGCCACCAGCAGGAGAAGGACTAATTGGCGCTCTGGGGCCAACGTCCTGACTTTC.

This clone was seen a few times. Distinct nucleotide sequences in the sample also encode this CDR3. The chain combines TRBV19 with TRBJ1-2; TRBD1 is a possible D gene (5 bases). V was pared by 3 bases and J by 2 bases, with 10 bases between. The germline V gene encodes CDR1 LNHDA and CDR2 SQIVND (reference sequence). The CDR3 extends over 14 amino acids. For the CDR3, the DNA is TGTGCCAGTAGTATCCCCGCAGGGAACTATGGCTACACCTTC. This codes for CASSIPAGNYGYTF.

The V call is TRBV4-2, the J call TRBJ1-2, with D maybe TRBD1 (6 bases). The CDR3 has 14 residues. From germline, CDR1 is LGHNA and CDR2 YNFKEQ. V was cut by 1 base and J by 5 bases, with 11 bases left in between. In DNA form, the CDR3 reads TGTGCCAGCAGCCAAGGGGGGGGCGGGTATGGCTACACCTTC. The encoded protein is CASSQGGGGYGYTF.

This chain uses TRBV10-1 with TRBJ2-7; 10 bases map to TRBD1. Germline-derived CDR1 and CDR2 are WNHNN and SYGVQD (reference sequence). The V gene end was trimmed by 3 bases and the J gene end by 5 bases; junction bases not matched to a gene: 7. The CDR3 has 15 residues. CDR3 coding DNA: TGCGCCAGCAGTGATTCATTCGGGACAGGGGACGAGCAGTACTTC. Encoded protein: CASSDSFGTGDEQYF.

Points on this clone: Other DNA variants within this sample encode the same CDR3. The chain couples TRBV24-1 to TRBJ1-2; 8 nucleotides line up with TRBD1. CDR1 is KGHDR and CDR2 is SFDVKD in the germline V gene. V trimming: 4 bases; J trimming: 7 bases; junction bases outside the gene matches: 1. The CDR3 contains 12 residues. The CDR3 DNA reads TGTGCCACCAGTGAGGACAGGGTTGGCTACACCTTC. Protein sequence: CATSEDRVGYTF.

CDR3 region: CSVMLESNEKLFF. In DNA, the CDR3 is TGCAGCGTTATGCTGGAGAGTAATGAAAAACTGTTTTTT. V and J are TRBV29-1 and TRBJ1-4; D unclear. Germline-derived CDR1 and CDR2 are SQVTM and ANQGSEA. The germline V and J ends were trimmed by 5 bases and 4 bases, with 11 bases remaining between them. The length of the CDR3 is 13 residues.

V and J are TRBV5-1 and TRBJ2-3; 7 bases align to TRBD1. Germline V gives CDR1 SGHRS, CDR2 YFSETQ. CDR3 size: 15 residues. The junction had 3 bases not matched to a gene; V was cut back by 0 bases and J by 2 bases. CDR3 sequence reads: CASSLGDRDTDTQYF. CDR3 DNA sequence: TGCGCCAGCAGCTTGGGGGACAGAGACACAGATACGCAGTATTTT.

The V and J genes are TRBV4-1 and TRBJ2-7; 10 bases map to TRBD2. The CDR3 covers 15 residues. Trimming removed 5 bases from V and 3 bases from J; junction bases left unmatched: 7. Germline loops: CDR1 MGHRA, CDR2 YSYEKL. CDR3 in amino acids: CASSGTTSGVYEQYF. The CDR3 DNA reads as TGCGCCAGCAGCGGTACCACTAGCGGGGTCTACGAGCAGTACTTC.

The chain employs TRBV19 and TRBJ1-2, with D possibly TRBD1 on 5 matching bases. The V and J ends lost 7 bases and 5 bases respectively, with 20 bases between them. This CDR3 is 15 amino acids long. Germline CDR1 is LNHDA and CDR2 is SQIVND (reference sequence). The CDR3 loop reads CASTGGLSMAYGYTF. The CDR3, as DNA: TGTGCCAGTACGGGGGGGTTGTCAATGGCATATGGCTACACCTTC.

This clone was seen only a few times. The chain joins TRBV6-2 or TRBV6-3 to TRBJ1-1; a weak D match, TRBD1 (5 bases). V shed 4 bases and J shed 3 bases, with 12 bases lying between them. The CDR3 spans 14 residues. Germline V gives CDR1 MNHEY, CDR2 SVGEGT. CDR3 residues: CASSLQAGDTEAFF. The CDR3 DNA is TGTGCCAGCAGTTTACAGGCTGGGGACACTGAAGCTTTCTTT.

The chain has TRBV7-3 and TRBJ2-7; 8 bases line up with TRBD2. CDR1 and CDR2 from the germline V gene are SGHTA and FQGTGA. This CDR3 is 13 amino acids long. V lost 2 bases to trimming and J lost 3 bases; unmatched junction nucleotides: 0. CDR3 nucleotide sequence: TGTGCCAGCAGCTTACTAGCGGGCTACGAGCAGTACTTC. Translated, it gives CASSLLAGYEQYF.

The V call is TRBV6-4, the J call TRBJ1-1, with no clear D. Deletions cut 3 bases from V and 0 bases from J, with 8 bases between. The length of the CDR3 is 14 residues. Germline lookup yields CDR1 MRHNA and CDR2 SNTAGT. This CDR3 is CASSETTLNTEAFF. The CDR3 DNA reads TGTGCCAGCAGTGAGACTACACTGAACACTGAAGCTTTCTTT.

The V and J genes are TRBV10-2 and TRBJ2-1; weak D call: TRBD1 (6 bases). This CDR3 has 13 amino acids. With 8 bases removed from V and 8 bases from J, the gap between germline ends came to 16 bases. Looked up from germline, CDR1 is WSHSY and CDR2 is SAAADI. In DNA, the CDR3 is TGCGCCAGCGAAGACAGGCTTAGCGATGAGCAGTTCTTC. This codes for CASEDRLSDEQFF.

CDR3 bases: TGTGCCAGCAGCTACTTAGTGATAGGGGGCATTTCACCCCTCCACTTT. Translated, it gives CASSYLVIGGISPLHF. The J gene is TRBJ1-6, the V gene TRBV7-2, with 7 bases identical to TRBD1. CDR1 is SGHTA, CDR2 FQGNSA, per germline. Unmatched junction bases numbered 12, after V lost 4 bases and J lost 9 bases. The CDR3 extends over 16 amino acids.

Written as DNA, the CDR3 is TGTGCCAGCAGTTACTCCGGCCGCGGGGCCACAGATACGCAGTATTTT. Amino acid sequence: CASSYSGRGATDTQYF. The chain is built from TRBV6-6 and TRBJ2-3; D is possibly TRBD2 (6 bases). There are 16 residues in the CDR3. The V end lost 0 bases, the J end lost 2 bases, and 12 bases lay between the germline ends. Looked up from germline, CDR1 is MNHNY and CDR2 is SVGAGI (reference sequence).

The rearrangement links TRBV28 to TRBJ2-7; 9 bases match TRBD1. V shed 4 bases and J 6 bases; nucleotides not matched to a gene: 10. The CDR3 has 15 residues. In germline, CDR1 is MDHEN, CDR2 SYDVKM. CDR3 coding DNA: TGTGCCAGCAGTTCCCCGGGACAGGGTTCCGCCGAGCAGTACTTC. Translation: CASSSPGQGSAEQYF.

The DNA for the CDR3 is TGTGCCAGCAGCTTAGCAGGGGGTCCCTACGAGCAGTACTTC. It specifies CASSLAGGPYEQYF. The rearrangement links TRBV7-8 to TRBJ2-7, with a possible D match to TRBD1 (6 bases). The CDR3 runs to 14 residues. V was trimmed by 0 bases and J by 2 bases, leaving 8 bases between them. Germline CDR1 and CDR2: SGHVS and FQNEAQ. Drawing the rest from reference TRBV7-8 and TRBJ2-7, the complete variable domain is GAGVSQSPRYKVAKRGQDVALRCDPISGHVSLFWYQQALGQGPEFLTYFQNEAQLDKSGLPSDRFFAERPEGSVSTLKIQRTQQEDSAVYLCASSLAGGPYEQYFGPGTRLTVT.

V usage is TRBV5-8 and J usage is TRBJ1-4; no firm D call. This CDR3 is built from 15 residues. Per the germline V gene, CDR1 is SGHTS and CDR2 is YDEGEE. With 4 bases removed from V and 3 bases from J, the gap between germline ends came to 13 bases. The CDR3 spells CASSPGDRANEKLFF. The DNA of the CDR3 is TGTGCCAGCAGCCCGGGAGATCGGGCTAATGAAAAACTGTTTTTT.